Listed below are T cell receptor beta chains from one sample, sequenced in a study of CD8 T cells in Susac syndrome. TCRdb processed the immunoSEQ multiplex PCR reads anew with MiXCR; each CDR3 protein has one entry. The sample lists around 200,000 distinct CDR3 sequences, roughly 95% seen once, with 0.08% to 0.11% in the top ten. Sequencing input: CD4+ T cells from PBMCs. All receptors derive from a human donor in good health. Each CDR3 is given with its conserved first and last residue. D genes are given only for firm matches. Rows may omit the clone size; those that give it use once, few, many or a size class.

TGCGCCAGCAGTAGGGGGAACATGAATGGAGCTTTCTTT CASSRGNMNGAFF 13 TRBV5-1 NA TRBJ1-1 NA
TGCAGTGCTAGGACAGGAAGACAAGAGACCCAGTACTTC CSARTGRQETQYF 13 TRBV20-1 NA TRBJ2-5 NA
TGCAGCGGGGTGCAGAACACTGAAGCTTTCTTT CSGVQNTEAFF 11 TRBV29-1 NA TRBJ1-1 NA
TGTGCCACCAGTGATCCCGGACGGGACCAGCCCCAGCATTTT CATSDPGRDQPQHF 14 TRBV24-1 NA TRBJ1-5 NA
TGTGCCAGCGGGACAGGAGTTGAAAAACTGTTTTTT CASGTGVEKLFF 12 TRBV3-1 once TRBJ1-4 TRBD1
TGCAGTGCTAGAGACGAGAGCGGGGAGCTGTTTTTT CSARDESGELFF 12 TRBV20-1 NA TRBJ2-2 NA
TGTGCCAGCAGCTACCTCGGAGCGGGAGGCACAGATACGCAGTATTTT CASSYLGAGGTDTQYF 16 TRBV7-2 NA TRBJ2-3 TRBD2
TGTGCCAGCAGCGTCTTATCCGCCTACAATGAGCAGTTCTTC CASSVLSAYNEQFF 14 TRBV9 NA TRBJ2-1 NA
TGTGCCAGCAGCTCGGGACTGACGAACACCGGGGAGCTGTTTTTT CASSSGLTNTGELFF 15 TRBV11-3 once TRBJ2-2 NA
TGTGCCACCAGTGTTGGCGTTCGCACTGAAGCTTTCTTT CATSVGVRTEAFF 13 TRBV24-1 NA TRBJ1-1 NA
TGCGCCAGCAGCCCTCCAGCGGGGTGGGAGACCCAGTACTTC CASSPPAGWETQYF 14 TRBV4-1 NA TRBJ2-5 TRBD2
TGTGCCAGCAGTTTATCCCCTCCGACTGTTCGGCAGTACTTC CASSLSPPTVRQYF 14 TRBV27 NA TRBJ2-7 NA
TGTGCCAGCAGCCTTTACAATGAGCAGTTCTTC CASSLYNEQFF 11 TRBV14 many TRBJ2-1 NA
TGCAGTGCTGGGGACCGCAGGAATGAAAAACTGTTTTTT CSAGDRRNEKLFF 13 TRBV20-1 NA TRBJ1-4 NA
TGCAGTGTCCTTGGGACGAACACCGGGGAGCTGTTTTTT CSVLGTNTGELFF 13 TRBV20-1 NA TRBJ2-2 NA
TGTGCCAGCAGCCAAGATAATACAGGGACCCGTGGCTACACCTTC CASSQDNTGTRGYTF 15 TRBV3-1 NA TRBJ1-2 NA
TGTGCCAGCAGCCAGCGACTAGCGACGACGACCTACGAGCAGTACTTC CASSQRLATTTYEQYF 16 TRBV3-1 NA TRBJ2-7 TRBD2
TGCAGCGTCGCCGGACGCGGGCCCTACAATGAGCAGTTCTTC CSVAGRGPYNEQFF 14 TRBV29-1 NA TRBJ2-1 NA
TGTGCCAGCAGCCCGGGGAGGGGGCATTCACCCCTCCACTTT CASSPGRGHSPLHF 14 TRBV3-1 NA TRBJ1-6 TRBD1
TGTGCCAGCAGCGTCGGGACCGATCAAGCACCCCTCCACTTT CASSVGTDQAPLHF 14 TRBV7-9 NA TRBJ1-6 NA
TGTGCCAGCTCACCAATGGGAGACGTGGAGACCCAGTACTTC CASSPMGDVETQYF 14 TRBV18 NA TRBJ2-5 NA
TGTGCCAGCAGCCAAGTGCGGTCGAGGGCCACTGAAGCTTTCTTT CASSQVRSRATEAFF 15 TRBV4-2 NA TRBJ1-1 NA
TGCAGTGCCCCGGACAGCCCCTTGGCTTTCTTT CSAPDSPLAFF 11 TRBV20-1 NA TRBJ1-1 NA
TGTGCCAGCAGCTTAGACGGGGCATCAAACAATGAGCAGTTCTTC CASSLDGASNNEQFF 15 TRBV7-9 NA TRBJ2-1 NA
TGTGCCAGCAGCCGAACCTTTGGCGGCTACACCTTC CASSRTFGGYTF 12 TRBV5-6 NA TRBJ1-2 NA
TGCAGTGCTAGAGCCGGGACAATCAATTCACCCCTCCACTTT CSARAGTINSPLHF 14 TRBV20-1 NA TRBJ1-6 NA
TGCAGCGTTCCGACAGGGGACAACTATGGCTACACCTTC CSVPTGDNYGYTF 13 TRBV29-1 NA TRBJ1-2 TRBD1
TGTGCCAGCAGCCAAGATCGCTATAAGCCCCAGCATTTT CASSQDRYKPQHF 13 TRBV3-1 NA TRBJ1-5 NA
TGTGCCAGCAGCGTAGGTCAGGGGAATTCACCCCTCCACTTT CASSVGQGNSPLHF 14 TRBV9 NA TRBJ1-6 NA
TGTGCCAGCACCCAGACAGGGGCGCAAGTAGCTTTCTTT CASTQTGAQVAFF 13 TRBV12-3/TRBV12-4 NA TRBJ1-1 TRBD1
TGTGCCAGCAGCGTACGTGGGGATCGGCCCCAGCATTTT CASSVRGDRPQHF 13 TRBV9 NA TRBJ1-5 NA
TGTGCCAGCAGCTTAGGTGGTACCGGGTCCGCAGATACGCAGTATTTT CASSLGGTGSADTQYF 16 TRBV7-8 NA TRBJ2-3 NA
TGTGCCAGCAGCTTAACTACAGCGAACACTGAAGCTTTCTTT CASSLTTANTEAFF 14 TRBV7-2 once TRBJ1-1 NA
TGTGCCTGGACTACGCGTGGAAACACCATATATTTT CAWTTRGNTIYF 12 TRBV30 NA TRBJ1-3 NA
TGCGCCAGCAGCCAAGGGGCAAGCGTAGTCACAGATACGCAGTATTTT CASSQGASVVTDTQYF 16 TRBV4-1 NA TRBJ2-3 NA
TGTGCCACCAGCAGAGATCAGGGGCGAGAGACCCAGTACTTC CATSRDQGRETQYF 14 TRBV15 NA TRBJ2-5 NA
TGTGCCAGCAGCTTAGCGTACAGTAACTATGGCTACACCTTC CASSLAYSNYGYTF 14 TRBV7-9 NA TRBJ1-2 NA
TGTGCCAGCAGCCAAGGGCTAACCGGCGGCTACACCTTC CASSQGLTGGYTF 13 TRBV3-1 NA TRBJ1-2 NA
TGCAGCGTTGTCCTTCCGGGAGGGGGGCCCCAGCATTTT CSVVLPGGGPQHF 13 TRBV29-1 NA TRBJ1-5 NA
TGTGCCAGCAGCCGATCCTTTGGCTACACCTTC CASSRSFGYTF 11 TRBV12-3/TRBV12-4 once TRBJ1-2 NA
TGTGCCAGCAGCTTAGATATCCGCGGCTACGAGCAGTACTTC CASSLDIRGYEQYF 14 TRBV7-2 NA TRBJ2-7 NA
TGTGCCAGCAGCTCCTCGGGACAGGGGGCCTACGAGCAGTACTTC CASSSSGQGAYEQYF 15 TRBV7-9 NA TRBJ2-7 TRBD1
TGCAGCGTTGAAAAGGCTCCAGGGAGCTCCTACAATGAGCAGTTCTTC CSVEKAPGSSYNEQFF 16 TRBV29-1 NA TRBJ2-1 NA
TGTGCCAGCAGCCGACGCTCTGGGGCCAACGTCCTGACTTTC CASSRRSGANVLTF 14 TRBV27 NA TRBJ2-6 NA
TGCGCCAGCAGCCCGGCGGGGACTCAGAACACTGAAGCTTTCTTT CASSPAGTQNTEAFF 15 TRBV5-1 NA TRBJ1-1 NA
TGCAGTGCCGAAGCATACGGACAGGGGGCTTATGAGCAGTTCTTC CSAEAYGQGAYEQFF 15 TRBV20-1 NA TRBJ2-1 TRBD1
TGTGCCAGCAGCTTAGCAGGCCCAGCGGGGGAGGGCACAGATACGCAGTATTTT CASSLAGPAGEGTDTQYF 18 TRBV7-2 NA TRBJ2-3 TRBD2
TGTGCCAGCAGCTTAGGGGAAGGCAGCATTCAGTACTTC CASSLGEGSIQYF 13 TRBV7-9 NA TRBJ2-4 NA
TGTGCCAGCAGTCTAAGAAGCGGAACGGGGGGGATTTTCAACAATGAGCAGTTCTTC CASSLRSGTGGIFNNEQFF 19 TRBV6-2/TRBV6-3 NA TRBJ2-1 TRBD2
TGTGCCAGCAGTGGCTGGGGGAGAGAGACCCAGTACTTC CASSGWGRETQYF 13 TRBV9 NA TRBJ2-5 NA
TGTGCCAGCAGCTTATTTCAGGGGAGAGAAACAGATACGCAGTATTTT CASSLFQGRETDTQYF 16 TRBV7-3 NA TRBJ2-3 NA
TGTGCCAGCAGTAGGGGACAGGGACGGAGCAATCAGCCCCAGCATTTT CASSRGQGRSNQPQHF 16 TRBV12-3/TRBV12-4 NA TRBJ1-5 TRBD1
TGTGCCAGCAGCTTGGCAGGGAGGAGGAACACTGAAGCTTTCTTT CASSLAGRRNTEAFF 15 TRBV5-6 NA TRBJ1-1 NA
TGTGCCAGCAGCTTAGCGCGTGCGGGGGGCTACACCTTC CASSLARAGGYTF 13 TRBV7-2 NA TRBJ1-2 NA
TGCAGTGCTGATAAAACAGGCAGTCCCATTTACAATGAGCAGTTCTTC CSADKTGSPIYNEQFF 16 TRBV20-1 NA TRBJ2-1 NA
TGCGCCAGCAGCTTGGTCTACGGAGACTACGAGCAGTACTTC CASSLVYGDYEQYF 14 TRBV5-1 once TRBJ2-7 NA
TGTGCCAGCAGTTTCGTGTCCAGGGCCTATGGCTACACCTTC CASSFVSRAYGYTF 14 TRBV12-3/TRBV12-4 NA TRBJ1-2 NA
TGTGCCAGTAGTCCCCGTAGCCGGGACGAAAGCTATGGCTACACCTTC CASSPRSRDESYGYTF 16 TRBV19 NA TRBJ1-2 NA
TGTGCCAGCAGTTTTAGAGGGACGGGGGCGTATTTT CASSFRGTGAYF 12 TRBV12-3/TRBV12-4 NA TRBJ2-3 NA